This T cell receptor (beta chain) was identified in a study of cytomegalovirus exposure and HLA in healthy donors. The overall study: An earlier analysis identified 120 million or so unique TCR beta sequences in 150 million to 200 million T cells.

A multiplex PCR was run with 60 Vbeta primers and 13 Jbeta primers. Sequenced by immunoSEQ multiplex PCR; TCRdb stores in-frame clones only, minus some. The table lists 70,000 or so clones, 74% of them singletons. Between the trimmed V and J ends, which lost 0 bases and 10 bases, there was a span of 13 bases. The CDR3 extends over 14 amino acids. Germline V gene data show CDR1 as PRHDT and CDR2 as FYEKMQ (reference sequence). The sample taken for sequencing was PBMCs. The origin of this receptor is a woman aged 55 to 70 in good health and CMV-seropositive. This sequence joins TRBV13 and TRBJ2-1, with D tentatively TRBD1 (6 bases). CDR3 DNA sequence: TGTGCCAGCAGCTTAGGTCTTGGGGGCATGGAGCAGTTCTTC. It translates to CASSLGLGGMEQFF.